Each of the 21 T cell receptor beta chains below was sequenced from the same sample in a study of cytomegalovirus exposure and HLA in healthy donors. The method was immunoSEQ multiplex PCR; TCRdb's version includes in-frame clones alone and lacks a portion of them. Here the sample spans over 250,000 clones, approximately 90% being singletons. The sequenced material came from PBMCs. These receptors were obtained from a young woman in good health and CMV-seropositive.

This clone was found many times. This sample also contains other DNA sequences that code for the same CDR3. This rearrangement joins TRBV30 to TRBJ1-5; a possible D gene is TRBD1 (5 bases). Germline lookup yields CDR1 GTSNPN and CDR2 SVGIG (reference sequence). The CDR3 totals 13 residues. V lost 4 bases to trimming and J lost 1 base, with 8 bases between them. This CDR3 reads CAWTAGSNQPQHF. Written as DNA, the CDR3 is TGTGCCTGGACTGCAGGGAGCAATCAGCCCCAGCATTTT.

The chain links TRBV5-1 to TRBJ2-5; D possibly corresponds to TRBD2 (6 bases). CDR3 length equals 17 residues. Germline V gene data show CDR1 as SGHRS and CDR2 as YFSETQ. V was cut by 2 bases and J by 4 bases, with 21 bases left in between. CDR3 protein: CASSLGAGGGSRETQYF. For the CDR3, the DNA is TGCGCCAGCAGCTTAGGGGCCGGGGGTGGTTCCAGAGAGACCCAGTACTTC.

The chain uses TRBV7-9 and TRBJ2-2; maybe TRBD2 (6 bases). Trimming stripped 2 bases from V and 0 bases from J, with 10 bases between. The CDR3 is 16 residues long. The germline V gene encodes CDR1 SEHNR and CDR2 FQNEAQ (reference sequence). The CDR3 is CASSLYGGSNTGELFF. CDR3 bases: TGTGCCAGCAGCTTATACGGGGGATCGAACACCGGGGAGCTGTTTTTT.

This chain uses TRBV5-1 with TRBJ2-1; D is undetermined. The ends were cut back, 5 bases at V and 5 bases at J, with 8 bases in the middle. The CDR3 has 12 amino acids. From germline, CDR1 is SGHRS and CDR2 YFSETQ. In DNA form, the CDR3 reads TGCGCCAGCAGAGGGTTGGACAATGAGCAGTTCTTC. Translation gives CASRGLDNEQFF.

This chain connects TRBV4-1 to TRBJ2-5, with D maybe TRBD1 (5 bases). CDR3 length equals 15 residues. Germline loops: CDR1 MGHRA, CDR2 YSYEKL. V lost 1 base to trimming and J lost 2 bases, with 11 bases between them. CDR3 amino acids: CASSQVPQGQETQYF. The CDR3 region has the DNA TGCGCCAGCAGCCAAGTCCCGCAGGGACAAGAGACCCAGTACTTC.

The CDR3 DNA reads as TGTGCCAGCAGGGGACTAGCGATTTCCTACAATGAGCAGTTCTTC. This codes for CASRGLAISYNEQFF. The rearrangement joins TRBV27 to TRBJ2-1; 10 bases map to TRBD2. The CDR3 spans 15 residues. CDR1 is MNHEY and CDR2 is SMNVEV in the germline V gene (reference sequence). Trimming removed 6 bases from V and 1 base from J; junction bases left unmatched: 3.

The chain has TRBV6-5 and TRBJ2-6, with 8 bases identical to TRBD1. The CDR3 is 15 amino acids. CDR1 and CDR2 from the germline V gene are MNHEY and SVGAGI. J was trimmed by 4 bases and V by 4 bases; bases with no gene match: 3. CDR3 loop: CASSWQGAGANVLTF. In nucleotides, the CDR3 is TGTGCCAGCAGTTGGCAGGGGGCAGGGGCCAACGTCCTGACTTTC.

This chain connects TRBV4-3 to TRBJ1-2, with D possibly matching TRBD1 (5 bases). The CDR3 covers 14 residues. Germline assignment: CDR1 LGHNA and CDR2 YSLEER. The V end lost 0 bases, the J end lost 4 bases, and 9 bases lay between the germline ends. CDR3 region: CASSQDRGGYGYTF. CDR3 DNA sequence: TGCGCCAGCAGCCAAGATCGGGGCGGCTATGGCTACACCTTC.

The genes are TRBV2 and TRBJ2-3, with D maybe TRBD2 (5 bases). With 3 bases removed from V and 4 bases from J, the gap between germline ends came to 20 bases. There are 17 residues in the CDR3. Germline CDR1 and CDR2: SNHLY and FYNNEI. The CDR3 protein is CASSEVNFGVGADTQYF. The CDR3, as DNA: TGTGCCAGCAGTGAGGTAAACTTCGGAGTCGGGGCAGATACGCAGTATTTT.

The chain links TRBV11-2 to TRBJ1-2; 9 nucleotides agree with TRBD1. The CDR3 is 13 amino acids. The J segment lost 7 bases and the V segment lost 6 bases, leaving 6 bases of the junction unmatched. CDR1 and CDR2 from the germline V gene are SGHAT and FQNNGV. CDR3 in amino acids: CASRWTGERGYTF. CDR3 in DNA: TGTGCCAGCAGGTGGACAGGGGAGCGTGGCTACACCTTC.

CDR3 protein: CASSGTTGTSGQETQYF. CDR3 DNA: TGTGCCAGCAGTGGAACAACCGGGACTAGCGGTCAAGAGACCCAGTACTTC. The V gene is TRBV2, the J gene TRBJ2-5; 11 bases align to TRBD2. This CDR3 comprises 17 residues. Trimming took 4 bases from V and 2 from J; bases not matched to a gene: 9. Looked up from germline, CDR1 is SNHLY and CDR2 is FYNNEI.

J is TRBJ2-1 and V is TRBV7-2, with D unresolved. With 1 base removed from V and 6 bases from J, the gap between germline ends came to 19 bases. The germline gives CDR1 SGHTA, CDR2 FQGNSA. The CDR3 covers 17 residues. CDR3 sequence reads: CASSLVHYSRTVNEQFF. For the CDR3, the DNA is TGTGCCAGCAGCTTAGTTCACTACTCGCGAACAGTCAATGAGCAGTTCTTC.

This clone has only one observation. V gene TRBV9 combines with J gene TRBJ2-7; D is perhaps TRBD1 (6 bases). The CDR3 loop spans 14 amino acids. V lost 4 bases and J lost 0, with 11 bases in between. Per germline, CDR1 SGDLS and CDR2 YYNGEE. CDR3 nucleotide sequence: TGTGCCAGCAGCACGGACAGCCACTCCTACGAGCAGTACTTC. It codes for CASSTDSHSYEQYF.

A single count supports this clone. J is TRBJ2-7 and V is TRBV5-4; D not resolved. The germline V and J ends were trimmed by 4 bases and 2 bases, with 10 bases remaining between them. CDR3 length: 13 amino acids. Germline V gene data show CDR1 as SGHNT and CDR2 as YYREEE (reference sequence). The CDR3 here is CASSRAPPYEQYF. CDR3 sequence (DNA): TGTGCCAGCAGCCGGGCCCCACCCTACGAGCAGTACTTC.

The CDR3 loop is CSVPGLAFNEQFF. CDR3 in DNA: TGCAGCGTTCCGGGACTAGCCTTTAATGAGCAGTTCTTC. This chain uses TRBV29-1 with TRBJ2-1; TRBD2 matches at 9 bases. The CDR3 length is 13 residues. The V and J ends lost 5 bases and 7 bases, in that order; junction bases with no gene match: 6. CDR1 SQVTM and CDR2 ANQGSEA come from the germline V gene.

V usage is TRBV4-3 and J usage is TRBJ2-3; the match to TRBD2 covers 8 bases. V was clipped by 6 bases and J by 2 bases; unmatched bases: 10. The CDR3 has 16 residues. Germline V gene lookup returns CDR1 LGHNA and CDR2 YSLEER. The DNA of the CDR3 is TGCGCCAGCAGTCAACTGGCTAGCGGGTCCACAGATACGCAGTATTTT. This encodes CASSQLASGSTDTQYF.

This clone has just one count. This chain connects TRBV15 to TRBJ2-3; 13 positions match TRBD2. Germline-derived CDR1 and CDR2 are LNHNV and YYDKDF (reference sequence). Trimming at V came to 8 bases and at J to 6 bases, leaving 5 bases not matched to a gene. CDR3 length: 14 residues. The CDR3 DNA is TGTGCCACCGCGGAGACTAGCGGGAGGGATACGCAGTATTTT. Translation: CATAETSGRDTQYF.

V and J are TRBV14 and TRBJ2-7, with TRBD2 matching 8 bases. This CDR3 has 14 residues. Looked up from germline, CDR1 is SGHDN and CDR2 is FVKESK. J was trimmed by 2 bases and V by 2 bases; bases with no gene match: 2. The CDR3 nucleotides are TGTGCCAGCAGCCAAACCGGGAGGGCCTACGAGCAGTACTTC. It specifies CASSQTGRAYEQYF.

The chain recombines TRBV4-3 with TRBJ2-7; D unclear. V was clipped by 1 base and J by 5 bases, with 9 bases between them. This CDR3 has 13 residues. Per the germline V gene, CDR1 is LGHNA and CDR2 is YSLEER. In nucleotides, the CDR3 is TGCGCCAGCAGCCAAGGCAGAGGCGACGAGCAGTACTTC. Translated, it gives CASSQGRGDEQYF.

V and J are TRBV7-9 and TRBJ2-5; D gene uncertain. V was pared by 0 bases and J by 5 bases, with 7 bases between. CDR1 SEHNR and CDR2 FQNEAQ come from the germline V gene (reference sequence). There are 13 residues in the CDR3. Here the CDR3 reads CASSLAGWETQYF. The CDR3 DNA reads as TGTGCCAGCAGCTTAGCGGGTTGGGAGACCCAGTACTTC.

This rearrangement joins TRBV4-1 to TRBJ2-6; D is possibly TRBD2 (5 bases). V was shortened by 0 bases and J by 4 bases, with 16 bases between the two germline ends. The CDR3 consists of 18 residues. Germline lookup yields CDR1 MGHRA and CDR2 YSYEKL. The CDR3 sequence is CASSQDSSGGRGANVLTF. CDR3 sequence (DNA): TGCGCCAGCAGCCAAGATTCGAGCGGAGGAAGAGGGGCCAACGTCCTGACTTTC.